This T cell receptor beta chain was sequenced during a study of blood T cell repertoires in COVID-19. Study information: Samples taken during acute and convalescent COVID-19 were collected in the United States, Italy and Spain. PBMCs, B-cell-depleted T cells, or T cells were the source of the cDNA or gDNA that made up the material.

V shed 3 bases and J shed 3 bases, with 17 bases lying between them. CDR3 size: 16 residues. Germline CDR1 SEHNR, CDR2 FQNEAQ (reference sequence). This clone is a singleton in its sample. Original data processing: Counts of nucleated cells, estimated from reference gene primer amplification, were obtained. The table came from immunoSEQ multiplex PCR; TCRdb's copy has only in-frame clones and leaves some out. V and J calls and clone size come straight from that table; D and trimming were deduced from the DNA. The data show roughly 110,000 clones, 75% to 85% seen once. This TCR was sampled from a human donor in a cohort sampled during active COVID-19. The V and J genes are TRBV7-9 and TRBJ2-5; possibly TRBD2 for D (5 bases). Sequencing was carried out using peripheral blood. CDR3 bases: TGTGCCAGCAGCTTTATGGACTTAACTTCGAAAGAGACCCAGTACTTC. Translation: CASSFMDLTSKETQYF.